This TCR beta chain comes out of a study of blood T cell repertoires in COVID-19. Germline V gene lookup returns CDR1 MNHEY and CDR2 SMNVEV (reference sequence). This CDR3 has 15 residues. V was pared by 5 bases and J by 5 bases, with 1 base of the junction left unmatched. Libraries were prepared by immunoSEQ multiplex PCR; TCRdb keeps only in-frame clonotypes and omits some of them. Here the sample spans fewer than 350,000 clones, 65% to 90% being singletons. The sample consisted of peripheral blood. The receptor's source is a woman in her sixties or seventies with active or convalescent COVID-19. This rearrangement joins TRBV27 to TRBJ2-1; 15 bases are shared with TRBD2. CDR3 DNA sequence: TGTGCCAGCAGTGGACTAGCGGGGGGGGACAATGAGCAGTTCTTC. Translated, it gives CASSGLAGGDNEQFF.